This is a list of T cell receptor beta chains from one sample in a study of T-cell reconstitution after alpha-beta-depleted transplantation in children. In TCRdb, the PCR reads were re-called with MiXCR into one record per CDR3 protein. The sample yields some 190,000 distinct CDR3 sequences, 11% seen once. The sequencing used PBMCs, collected before TCRalphabeta/CD19-depleted stem cell transplant. These receptors originate from a boy younger than 10 with acute myeloid leukemia, due to receive a stem cell transplant. Both conserved end residues are part of each CDR3. D genes are given only for firm matches. For some rows the clone size is stated as once, few or many, or as a class when expanded; others skip it.

TRBV4-1	TRBJ2-5	-	many	13	TGCGCCAGCAGCCAAGTGTTGTCCGAGACCCAGTACTTC	CASSQVLSETQYF
TRBV2	TRBJ2-3	-	many	15	TGTGCCAGCAGTGATGGGGGGTCCCGCACAGATACGCAGTATTTT	CASSDGGSRTDTQYF
TRBV5-1	TRBJ2-3	-	many	15	TGCGCCAGCAGCTTGGAGCAGGGTGGGGCAGATACGCAGTATTTT	CASSLEQGGADTQYF
TRBV12-3/TRBV12-4	TRBJ2-3	-	many	13	TGTGCCAGCAGCACAACGAAGGGGGATACGCAGTATTTT	CASSTTKGDTQYF
TRBV5-1	TRBJ2-4	-	many	15	TGCGCCAGCAGCACAGGGCGACAGCCGGGGGACATTCAGTACTTC	CASSTGRQPGDIQYF
TRBV9	TRBJ1-6	-	many	15	TGTGCCAGCAGCGTAGGGGGCGACTATAATTCACCCCTCCACTTT	CASSVGGDYNSPLHF
TRBV24-1	TRBJ2-7	TRBD1	many	15	TGTGCCACCAGTGATGCGGGACAGGGGGCCGACGAGCAGTACTTC	CATSDAGQGADEQYF
TRBV12-3/TRBV12-4	TRBJ2-5	-	many	12	TGTGCTAGCCGACAGTTACAAGAGACCCAGTACTTC	CASRQLQETQYF
TRBV11-2	TRBJ2-3	-	many	14	TGTGCCAGCCGTTCCTCCGGATGGACAGATACGCAGTATTTT	CASRSSGWTDTQYF
TRBV3-1	TRBJ2-1	-	few	18	TGTGCCAGCTGTCTGAATGGGGGTCGGGAGATCAACTACAATGAGCAGTTCTTC	CASCLNGGREINYNEQFF
TRBV27	TRBJ2-1	TRBD2	many	14	TGTGCCAGTTGCTACAGCGGGGGCCTTGGGGAGCAGTTCTTC	CASCYSGGLGEQFF
TRBV20-1	TRBJ1-5	-	many	14	TGCAGTGCTAGGGACAGAGGTAGCAATCAGCCCCAGCATTTT	CSARDRGSNQPQHF
TRBV5-1	TRBJ1-2	-	many	16	TGCGCCAGCACCCCTAGGCTGGGGGGCTTTTCCTATGGCTACACCTTC	CASTPRLGGFSYGYTF
TRBV28	TRBJ2-3	-	-	14	TGTGCCAGCAGTCTCCGGACGGCCACAGATACGCAGTATTTT	CASSLRTATDTQYF
TRBV20-1	TRBJ2-2	TRBD2	many	17	TGCAGTGCTAGAGTTGTGGAGACTAGCGAGAACACCGGGGAGCTGTTTTTT	CSARVVETSENTGELFF
TRBV20-1	TRBJ2-4	-	many	14	TGCAGTGCTAATGACCCTCTAGCCAAAAACATTCAGTACTTC	CSANDPLAKNIQYF
TRBV20-1	TRBJ2-1	-	many	15	TGCAGTGCTAGGGAACTCCTAAGCTCCTACAATGAGCAGTTCTTC	CSARELLSSYNEQFF
TRBV5-6	TRBJ2-1	-	many	16	TGTGCCAGCAGCTTGGTGGGTCAAAGCTCCTACAATGAGCAGTTCTTC	CASSLVGQSSYNEQFF
TRBV4-1	TRBJ2-6	-	many	18	TGCGCCAGCAGCCGTCGTACCCCCATTCCGTCTGGGGCCAACGTCCTGACTTTC	CASSRRTPIPSGANVLTF
TRBV6-5	TRBJ2-7	-	many	12	TGTGCCAGCAGTGATATGTTTTACGAGCAGTACTTC	CASSDMFYEQYF
TRBV19	TRBJ1-2	-	few	16	TGTGCCAGTAGGAGAGGGACCGCCGCTACCCCACGGGGCTACACCTTC	CASRRGTAATPRGYTF
TRBV14	TRBJ2-1	TRBD2	many	20	TGTGCCAGCAGCCAAGTTAGGCTAGCGGTAATGGGTGCCCTTTACAATGAGCAGTTCTTC	CASSQVRLAVMGALYNEQFF
TRBV5-1	TRBJ2-7	-	many	14	TGCGCCAGCGGACCCGGACACTCGATAGACGAGCAGTACTTC	CASGPGHSIDEQYF
TRBV6-1	TRBJ2-1	TRBD1	many	15	TGTGCCAGCAGGGGACCCGGGACAGGGGGCAATGAGCAGTTCTTC	CASRGPGTGGNEQFF
TRBV29-1	TRBJ1-2	-	many	12	TGCAGCGTTGATATGGGGGTCCCGGGCTACACCTTC	CSVDMGVPGYTF
TRBV6-1	TRBJ2-7	TRBD2	many	13	TGTGCCAGCACGGCGGGAGGCCCTTACGAGCAGTACTTC	CASTAGGPYEQYF
TRBV12-3/TRBV12-4	TRBJ1-3	-	many	14	TGTGCCAGCAGTTTAGGGGGCTCTGGAAACACCATATATTTT	CASSLGGSGNTIYF
TRBV2	TRBJ1-6	-	many	15	TGTGCCAGCAGTCGCGGGTTATGGAATAATTCACCCCTCCACTTT	CASSRGLWNNSPLHF